This is a list of T cell receptor beta chains from one sample in a study of neurological immune-mediated disorders. MiXCR was run by TCRdb on the 5' RACE reads, yielding one entry per CDR3 protein. The data contain 55,000 to 75,000 distinct CDR3 sequences, over 9.5% of them singletons. Material for sequencing was PBMCs. These receptors were taken from a woman aged 55-70 years with HTLV-1-associated myelopathy (HAM/TSP). Both conserved end residues are part of each CDR3. Clone size is not always given. Where it is, it says once, few, many or a class for expanded clones.

>many|TRBV5-6|TRBJ2-3
CASSLNGGAGDTQYF
>many|TRBV19|TRBJ2-1
CASKSGGSGVGNEQFF
>many|TRBV10-3|TRBJ1-1
CAISELDWGTEAFF
>many|TRBV7-9|TRBJ2-7
CASSTGTPPYEQYF
>-|TRBV6-1|TRBJ1-3
CASSEDGSYSGNTIYF
>many|TRBV7-9|TRBJ2-2
CASSGTSGASSTGELFF
>many|TRBV5-1|TRBJ2-1
CASSLGGFSYNEQFF
>-|TRBV4-2|TRBJ2-7
CASSPLVGGLGELYF
>-|TRBV7-7|TRBJ2-7
CASSAGTGPSYEQYF
>-|TRBV11-2|TRBJ2-7
CASSRSEGNEQYF
>many|TRBV9|TRBJ2-5
CASSERDGSPKF
>many|TRBV5-1|TRBJ2-1
CASSRDGQGIDEQFF
>medium-sized|TRBV20-1|TRBJ2-3
CSAIPYTTYPQYF
>many|TRBV25-1|TRBJ2-1
CASMKGQALGSGEQFF
>many|TRBV20-1|TRBJ2-5
CSARWIGGFGETQYF
>many|TRBV5-1|TRBJ1-2
CASSPDSRNYGYTF
>few|TRBV29-1|TRBJ2-7
CSVEASGRAGEQYF
>many|TRBV5-6|TRBJ2-7
CASSRGSSYEQYF
>many|TRBV10-3|TRBJ2-1
CAISPTAGSYNEQFF
>many|TRBV20-1|TRBJ2-5
CSARATRGGETQYF
>-|TRBV11-3|TRBJ2-7
CASSLGASSTYEQYF